The present entry profiles one T cell receptor beta chain with its context. The sample belongs to a study of technical replicates of blood from a few donors. This table comes from immunoSEQ multiplex PCR, and its TCRdb copy is limited to in-frame clones, with some not included. The table has 58,000 or so clones, 86% seen once. Sequenced sample: PBMCs. This receptor was obtained from a human donor in good health. Some clones in this sample may be carry-over from other donors' samples.

The CDR3 sequence is CASSEGIRETQYF. The CDR3 DNA follows: TGTGCCAGCAGTGAAGGAATCCGGGAGACCCAGTACTTC. This chain links TRBV6-1 with TRBJ2-5; D is undetermined. The CDR3 spans 13 residues. Germline assignment: CDR1 MNHNS and CDR2 SASEGT. Deletions cut 1 base from V and 5 bases from J, with 8 bases between.